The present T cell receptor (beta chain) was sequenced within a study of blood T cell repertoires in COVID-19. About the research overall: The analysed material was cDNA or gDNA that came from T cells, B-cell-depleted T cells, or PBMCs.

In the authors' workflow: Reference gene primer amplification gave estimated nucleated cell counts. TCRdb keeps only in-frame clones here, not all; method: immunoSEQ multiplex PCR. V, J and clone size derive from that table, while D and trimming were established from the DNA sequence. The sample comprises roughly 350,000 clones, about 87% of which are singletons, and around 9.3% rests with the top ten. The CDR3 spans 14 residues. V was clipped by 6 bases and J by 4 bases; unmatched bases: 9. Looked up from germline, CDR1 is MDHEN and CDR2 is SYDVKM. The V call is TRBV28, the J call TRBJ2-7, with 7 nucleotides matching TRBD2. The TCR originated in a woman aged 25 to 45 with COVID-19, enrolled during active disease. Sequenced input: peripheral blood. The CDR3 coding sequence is TGTGCCAGCAGACACCGGGAGGATAGTTACGAGCAGTACTTC. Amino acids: CASRHREDSYEQYF.